There are many counts of the clone carrying this T cell receptor (beta chain). The entry originates in a study of Graves' ophthalmopathy and Graves' hyperthyroidism. Fresh peripheral blood, about 9.3 ml, was the PBMC source. This CDR3 has 15 residues. V trimming: 6 bases; J trimming: 6 bases; junction bases outside the gene matches: 4. Germline V gene sequence: CDR1 MGHRA, CDR2 YSYEKL. RNA transcripts provided the template for amplifying TCR beta CDR3 regions. The authors performed first-round RT-PCR with HTBI primers and then a second-round multiplex PCR. TCRdb processed the multiplex PCR reads anew with MiXCR; each CDR3 protein has one entry. The sample gives 450,000 or so distinct CDR3 sequences, about an eighth of which show up once; roughly 9.8% is in the top ten.

The receptor was derived from a woman in her 30s with Graves' ophthalmopathy. Sequencing input: blood. The chain combines TRBV4-1 with TRBJ2-2, with TRBD2 matching 13 bases. DNA of the CDR3: TGCGCCAGCAGTACTAGCGGGAGGGCCTCCGGGGAGCTGTTTTTT. Its translation is CASSTSGRASGELFF.